These T cell receptor beta chains were read from a single sample in a study of neoadjuvant anti-PD-1 for oral cavity cancer. Some clones are missing from TCRdb's copy, which holds only in-frame ones; the method was immunoSEQ multiplex PCR. The sample holds roughly 15,000 clones; around 76% are singletons and the top ten take under 2.5%. Sequences were derived from PBMCs, sampled after nivolumab (anti-PD-1) treatment. The origin of the receptors is a person aged 40 to 85 with oral cavity squamous cell carcinoma. Each CDR3 is given with its conserved first and last residue. A D gene is named only where the DNA matches it firmly. Where a row states a size, it is once, few, many or the class of an expanded clone; other rows omit it.

>once|NA|TRBV19|TRBJ2-7
CASRGGSRAYEQYF
TGTGCCAGTAGAGGTGGTTCCCGGGCCTACGAGCAGTACTTC
>NA|NA|TRBV7-2|TRBJ2-7
CASSLAPGLYEQYF
TGTGCCAGCAGCTTAGCCCCGGGACTCTACGAGCAGTACTTC
>NA|TRBD1|TRBV7-8|TRBJ2-7
CASSLSGPGQGFDEQYF
TGTGCCAGCAGCTTAAGTGGTCCGGGACAGGGATTCGACGAGCAGTACTTC
>NA|NA|TRBV29-1|TRBJ2-4
CSASTRYLAKNIQYF
TGCAGCGCCAGCACCCGGTACCTAGCCAAAAACATTCAGTACTTC
>NA|NA|TRBV7-8|TRBJ2-5
CASSLETFQETQYF
TGTGCCAGCAGCTTAGAGACTTTTCAAGAGACCCAGTACTTC
>NA|NA|TRBV28|TRBJ1-2
CASSLYPLRAERLQQANYGYTF
TGTGCCAGCAGTTTATACCCCCTTAGGGCCGAGCGGCTCCAACAAGCTAACTATGGCTACACCTTC
>NA|NA|TRBV2|TRBJ2-5
CARAQGKQETQYF
TGTGCCAGGGCGCAGGGTAAACAAGAGACCCAGTACTTC
>NA|NA|TRBV30|TRBJ2-7
CAWTDPPTVYEQYF
TGTGCCTGGACCGACCCCCCGACAGTCTACGAGCAGTACTTC
>few|NA|TRBV19|TRBJ1-2
CASTPVDTAGYTF
TGTGCCAGTACCCCAGTTGATACAGCCGGCTACACCTTC
>once|NA|TRBV20-1|TRBJ2-1
CSASSTVEQFF
TGCAGTGCCTCATCGACAGTTGAGCAGTTCTTC
>NA|NA|TRBV2|TRBJ2-7
CASTAADSYEQYF
TGTGCCAGCACCGCGGCCGACTCCTACGAGCAGTACTTC
>NA|NA|TRBV9|TRBJ2-3
CASSVEGTYADTQYF
TGTGCCAGCAGCGTAGAGGGCACCTATGCAGATACGCAGTATTTT